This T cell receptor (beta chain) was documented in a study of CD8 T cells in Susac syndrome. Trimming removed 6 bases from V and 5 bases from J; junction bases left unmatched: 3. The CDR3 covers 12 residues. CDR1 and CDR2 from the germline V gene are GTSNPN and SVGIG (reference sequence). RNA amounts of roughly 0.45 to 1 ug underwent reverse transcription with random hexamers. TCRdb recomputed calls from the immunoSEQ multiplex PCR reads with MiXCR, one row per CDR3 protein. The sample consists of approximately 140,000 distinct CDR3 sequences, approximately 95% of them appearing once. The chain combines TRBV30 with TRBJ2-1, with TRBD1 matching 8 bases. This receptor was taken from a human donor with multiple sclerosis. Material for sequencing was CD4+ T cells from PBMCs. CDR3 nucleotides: TGTGCCTGCAGGACAGGGAACAATGAGCAGTTCTTC. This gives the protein CACRTGNNEQFF.